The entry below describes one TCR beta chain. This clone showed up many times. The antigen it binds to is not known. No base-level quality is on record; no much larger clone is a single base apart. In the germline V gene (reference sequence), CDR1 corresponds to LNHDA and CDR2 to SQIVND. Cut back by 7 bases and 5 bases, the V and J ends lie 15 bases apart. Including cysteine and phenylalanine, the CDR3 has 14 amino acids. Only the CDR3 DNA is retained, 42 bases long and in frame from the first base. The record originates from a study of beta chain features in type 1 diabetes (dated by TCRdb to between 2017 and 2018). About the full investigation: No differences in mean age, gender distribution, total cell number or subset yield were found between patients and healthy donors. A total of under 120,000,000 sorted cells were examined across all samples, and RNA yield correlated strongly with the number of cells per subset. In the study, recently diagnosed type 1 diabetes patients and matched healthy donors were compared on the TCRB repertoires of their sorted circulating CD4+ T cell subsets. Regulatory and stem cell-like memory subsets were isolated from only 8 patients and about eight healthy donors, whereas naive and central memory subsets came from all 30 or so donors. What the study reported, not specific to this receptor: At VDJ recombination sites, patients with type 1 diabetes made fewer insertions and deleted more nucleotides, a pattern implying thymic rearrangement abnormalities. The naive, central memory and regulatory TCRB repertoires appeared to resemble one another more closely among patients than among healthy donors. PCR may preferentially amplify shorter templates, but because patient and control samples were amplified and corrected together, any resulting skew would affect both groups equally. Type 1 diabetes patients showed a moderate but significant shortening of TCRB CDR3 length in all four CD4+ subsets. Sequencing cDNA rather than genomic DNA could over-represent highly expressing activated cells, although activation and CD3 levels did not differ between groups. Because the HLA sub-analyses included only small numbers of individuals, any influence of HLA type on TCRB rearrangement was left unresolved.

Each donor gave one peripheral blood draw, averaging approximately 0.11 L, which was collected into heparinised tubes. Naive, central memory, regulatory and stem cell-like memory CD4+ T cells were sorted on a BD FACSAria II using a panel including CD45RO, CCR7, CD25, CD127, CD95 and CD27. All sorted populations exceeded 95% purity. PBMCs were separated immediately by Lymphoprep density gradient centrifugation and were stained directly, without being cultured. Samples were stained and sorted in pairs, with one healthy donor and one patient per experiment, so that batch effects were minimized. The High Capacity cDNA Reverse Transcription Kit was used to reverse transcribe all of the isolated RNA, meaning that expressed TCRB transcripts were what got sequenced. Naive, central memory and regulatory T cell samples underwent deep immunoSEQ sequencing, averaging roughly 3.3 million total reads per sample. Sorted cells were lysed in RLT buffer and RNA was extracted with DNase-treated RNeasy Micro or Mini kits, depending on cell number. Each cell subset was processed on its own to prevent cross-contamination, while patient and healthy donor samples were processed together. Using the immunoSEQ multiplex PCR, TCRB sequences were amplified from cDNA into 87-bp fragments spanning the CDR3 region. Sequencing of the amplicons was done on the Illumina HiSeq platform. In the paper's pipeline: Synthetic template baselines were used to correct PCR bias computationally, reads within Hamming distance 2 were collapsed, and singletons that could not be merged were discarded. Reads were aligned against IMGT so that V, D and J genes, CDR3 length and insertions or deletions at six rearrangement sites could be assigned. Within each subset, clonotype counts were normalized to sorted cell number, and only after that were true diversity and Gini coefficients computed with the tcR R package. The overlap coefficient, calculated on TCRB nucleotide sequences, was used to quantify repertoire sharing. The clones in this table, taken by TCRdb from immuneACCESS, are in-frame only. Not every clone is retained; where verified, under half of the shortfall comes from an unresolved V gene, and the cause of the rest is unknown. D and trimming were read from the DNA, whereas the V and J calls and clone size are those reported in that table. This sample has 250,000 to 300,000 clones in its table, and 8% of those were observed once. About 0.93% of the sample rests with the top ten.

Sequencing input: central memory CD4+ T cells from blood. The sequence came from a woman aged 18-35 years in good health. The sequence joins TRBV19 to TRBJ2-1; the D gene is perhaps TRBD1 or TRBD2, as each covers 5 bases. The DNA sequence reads TGTGCCAGTAACAAACGGGACGGAAACAATGAGCAGTTCTTC. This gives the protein CASNKRDGNNEQFF.